This record looks at one T cell receptor beta chain sequence and its context. This clone was seen a handful of times. The antigen this receptor binds is unknown. No base qualities exist here, and no much larger clone lies one base off it. After more than nine days of culture, CD4+ T cells were isolated with the EasySep CD4+ T cell isolation kit. PCR-confirmed SARS-CoV-2 infection had occurred in convalescent patients between March and December 2020, before the Alpha, Beta and Delta variants emerged in the United States. Half of the culture medium was replaced with fresh IL-2-containing medium on days 3 and 7. Unless noted otherwise, every peptide stimulation condition was grown in triplicate wells. Using Ficoll-Paque Plus gradient centrifugation, PBMC were separated from whole blood and then either used fresh or cryopreserved at -140C. Genomic DNA was extracted from cultured CD4+ T cells with the QIAamp micro DNA kit.

The data belong to a study of vaccination effects on CD4 cells after COVID-19 (dated by TCRdb to the early 2020s). Study-wide context: In the ViraFEST assay, PBMC were stimulated with viral peptide pools, and antigen-specific CD4+ T cell clonotypes were then identified by expansion using TCR sequencing. Each participant got two doses of an mRNA SARS-CoV-2 vaccine, either BNT162b2 or mRNA-1273. Pre-vaccine samples were drawn from a couple of convalescent patients 16 days and one week before the first dose, at 142 and 148 days after COVID-19 diagnosis. Some 1.9 million PBMC per well were cultured with 8.5 to 10 ug/ml peptides in IMDM containing approximately 4.7% human AB serum, approximately 10 IU/ml IL-2 and gentamicin. The study compared SARS-CoV-2 spike-specific CD4+ TCR repertoires before and after mRNA vaccination in COVID-19 convalescent patients and infection-naive vaccine recipients. Altogether, around 9 COVID-19 convalescent patients and a few SARS-CoV-2-naive healthy vaccine recipients made up the full study. The Oncomine TCR Beta short-read assay on an Illumina iSeq 100 was used to sequence cultures from other donors in the study.

Broader findings and caveats from the paper: In convalescent patients, the post-vaccine spike-reactive repertoire consisted mainly of new vaccine-induced clones, largely distinct from infection-induced clones. Marked clonal contraction was observed in both infection-induced and vaccine-induced clones at late post-vaccination timepoints, consistent with waning T cell responses. The study was limited by a small number of convalescent patients, and early post-infection timepoints were lacking.

The method was the immunoSEQ multiplex PCR assay. TCR beta CDR3 sequencing was performed on DNA from the cultured, isolated CD4+ T cells. For the original study's pipeline: Non-productive TCR sequences were removed and reads were trimmed to the CDR3 region, keeping CDR3s of at least 7 amino acids. Antigen-specific clonotypes were identified with the MANAFEST web app by comparing expansion in peptide wells against reference cultures. To count as positive, a clone had to show expansion at FDR<0.05 compared with the reference and with all other wells, an odds ratio above 5, and a frequency above 0.1% in two replicate wells. Cross-reactive clonotypes were defined as significantly expanded in SARS-CoV-2 spike wells and in at least one common cold coronavirus spike condition. CDR3 similarity was assessed by Levenshtein distance using the stringdist R package, and unrooted trees were constructed with ape in R 3.6.1. The source is immuneACCESS, and TCRdb retained only in-frame sequences with V and J called. Part of the clones is not carried over; for the studies checked, unresolved V genes explain less than half of this, and the remainder is unexplained. From that table come the V and J calls and clone size; the DNA was used to work out D and trimming. This sample lists roughly 64,000 clones; more than 60% were detected once. Of the sample, approximately 20% is held by the ten largest clones.

The CDR1 and CDR2 encoded by the germline V gene are MNHEY and SVGAGI. The CDR3 has 15 amino acids, counting the end cysteine and phenylalanine. The read is trimmed to its CDR3 DNA, 45 bases read in frame from base 1. Germline trimming: 6 bases from V, 3 bases from J; junction bases outside gene matches: 9. Here the chain combines TRBV6-5 and TRBJ2-7, with TRBD1 identical over 9 junction bases. The clonotype originates from a human donor who had a prior SARS-CoV-2 infection. Sequences were derived from CD4+ T cells from PBMCs cultured without peptide, sampled before COVID-19 vaccination. The CDR3 corresponds to CASSRPGQGLYEQYF. The sequenced DNA: TGTGCCAGCAGCAGACCGGGACAGGGTCTCTACGAGCAGTACTTC.